This TCR beta chain was identified during a study of cytomegalovirus exposure and HLA in healthy donors. Study-level results: Trimming of TCR beta V- and J-genes showed a link, identified in a later analysis, to a missense DCLRE1C variant.

Germline-derived CDR1 and CDR2 are SQVTM and ANQGSEA. The CDR3 is 13 amino acids. V lost 2 bases, J lost 5 bases, and 4 bases stayed unmatched. Concerning this clone: Antigen specificity is unknown.

60 Vbeta and 13 Jbeta primers were used in PCR. TCRdb keeps only in-frame clones here, not all; method: immunoSEQ multiplex PCR. The sample includes fewer than 150,000 clones. The receptor was derived from a man aged 18-30 years in good health and CMV-seronegative. The V and J genes are TRBV29-1 and TRBJ2-7; 9 positions agree with TRBD2. Source material: PBMCs. CDR3: CSVESASGNEQYF. CDR3 nucleotide sequence: TGCAGCGTTGAATCCGCTAGCGGGAACGAGCAGTACTTC.